The sequence of this T cell receptor (beta chain) was determined in a study of control samples from healthy donors and cancer patients. V was cut by 4 bases and J by 5 bases, with 15 bases left in between. The CDR3 has 16 residues. Germline-derived CDR1 and CDR2 are SEHNR and FQNEAQ (reference sequence). Data came from immunoSEQ multiplex PCR; TCRdb stores just in-frame clones and leaves some out. The sample has 110,000 or so clones; over 75% are singletons. V is TRBV7-9 and J is TRBJ1-6, with a possible D match to TRBD1 (5 bases). The sample was blood. The receptor comes from a human donor in good health. The donor label of this sample is uncertain. The CDR3 here is CASSSGRPRDNSPLHF. CDR3 coding DNA: TGTGCCAGCAGCTCAGGGCGGCCCCGCGATAATTCACCCCTCCACTTT.